These 32 T cell receptor beta chains share one sample of origin, sequenced in a study of T cells in tuberculosis. The table came from immunoSEQ multiplex PCR; TCRdb's copy has only in-frame clones and leaves some out. The table has roughly 30,000 clones, approximately 93% seen once. The sample taken for sequencing was PBMCs. The receptor set was obtained from a donor aged 10-30 years with latent tuberculosis or without tuberculosis infection.

The chain links TRBV2 to TRBJ1-5; 12 nucleotides line up with TRBD1. Germline V CDR1 and CDR2: SNHLY, FYNNEI. The CDR3 runs to 17 residues. The V segment lost 3 bases and the J segment 7 bases; nucleotides outside the gene matches: 10. The CDR3 loop reads CASSDRRDRGQGQPQHF. The CDR3 coding sequence is TGTGCCAGCAGTGATCGCCGGGACAGGGGGCAGGGACAGCCCCAGCATTTT.

This rearrangement joins TRBV7-8 to TRBJ1-2, with 10 bases aligning to TRBD1. The trim removed 3 bases at V and 8 bases at J, leaving 9 bases unmatched. Germline loops: CDR1 SGHVS, CDR2 FQNEAQ. The CDR3 is 15 residues long. This CDR3 is CASSLDLTGGIGYTF. The CDR3 coding sequence is TGTGCCAGCAGCTTGGACCTGACAGGGGGCATAGGCTACACCTTC.

The gene calls are TRBV7-2 and TRBJ1-2; tentatively, D is TRBD1 (5 bases). Germline values: CDR1 SGHTA, CDR2 FQGNSA. This CDR3 has 14 amino acids. V shed 1 base and J shed 5 bases, with 11 bases lying between them. CDR3 sequence reads: CASSLVHGGYGYTF. The CDR3 coding sequence is TGTGCCAGCAGCTTAGTTCATGGGGGGTATGGCTACACCTTC.

The chain uses TRBV6-1 and TRBJ1-4; TRBD1 aligns across 8 bases. The germline gives CDR1 MNHNS, CDR2 SASEGT. The V and J ends lost 4 bases and 0 bases, in that order; junction bases with no gene match: 4. This CDR3 is built from 16 residues. The CDR3 DNA sequence: TGTGCCAGCAGTGCCGGACAGGGCCCAACTAATGAAAAACTGTTTTTT. Protein: CASSAGQGPTNEKLFF.

The V gene is TRBV27, the J gene TRBJ2-1; 9 bases align to TRBD2. CDR3 length: 17 residues. Germline lookup yields CDR1 MNHEY and CDR2 SMNVEV (reference sequence). With V trimmed by 1 base and J by 7 bases, 11 bases remained unmatched. CDR3 protein: CASSLWGLALSENEQFF. The CDR3 DNA follows: TGTGCCAGCAGTTTATGGGGACTAGCACTTTCGGAAAATGAGCAGTTCTTC.

V and J are TRBV29-1 and TRBJ1-2; tentatively, D is TRBD1 (6 bases). V gave up 7 bases and J gave up 4 bases, with 16 bases separating them. This CDR3 contains 13 residues. Germline values: CDR1 SQVTM, CDR2 ANQGSEA. CDR3 residues: CSATGGGGYGYTF. DNA for the CDR3: TGCAGCGCCACGGGCGGGGGCGGCTATGGCTACACCTTC.

This rearrangement joins TRBV14 to TRBJ2-7; D is unclear. The CDR3 has 15 residues. Trimming took off 0 bases at V and 2 bases at J, with 11 bases between the two ends. Per the germline V gene, CDR1 is SGHDN and CDR2 is FVKESK. CDR3 DNA sequence: TGTGCCAGCAGCCAAGATACGGCCCGGGCCTACGAGCAGTACTTC. Its protein is CASSQDTARAYEQYF. The full variable domain, in which reference TRBV14 and TRBJ2-7 provide the parts outside the CDR3, is EAGVTQFPSHSVIEKGQTVTLRCDPISGHDNLYWYRRVMGKEIKFLLHFVKESKQDESGMPNNRFLAERTGGTYSTLKVQPAELEDSGVYFCASSQDTARAYEQYFGPGTRLTVT.

V usage is TRBV7-2 and J usage is TRBJ1-1; D ambiguous. The CDR3 extends over 15 amino acids. CDR1 SGHTA and CDR2 FQGNSA come from the germline V gene. Trimming cost V 4 bases and J 1 base, with 13 bases left between them. This CDR3 is CASSSKSGGNTEAFF. DNA for the CDR3: TGTGCCAGCAGCTCTAAGTCGGGAGGGAACACTGAAGCTTTCTTT.

This clone came up once. The chain has TRBV27 and TRBJ1-5; TRBD1 might be the D (6 bases). This CDR3 comprises 15 residues. V lost 6 bases to trimming and J lost 3 bases, with 15 bases between them. Germline V gives CDR1 MNHEY, CDR2 SMNVEV (reference sequence). The CDR3 reads CASRVGAFANQPQHF. CDR3 sequence (DNA): TGTGCCAGCAGGGTGGGGGCCTTCGCCAATCAGCCCCAGCATTTT.

The V and J genes are TRBV4-3 and TRBJ2-3, with 12 bases matching TRBD2. The CDR3 has 17 residues. Losses at the gene ends were 3 bases for V and 3 bases for J; bases not matched to a gene: 7. Germline V gene sequence: CDR1 LGHNA, CDR2 YSLEER. For the CDR3, the DNA is TGCGCCAGCAGCCAGGAACTAGCGGGGGGTGGGACAGATACGCAGTATTTT. This gives the protein CASSQELAGGGTDTQYF.

CDR3 DNA sequence: TGTGCCAGCAGCTTGGATGGACTAGTTGGAAATGAGCAGTTCTTC. Protein product: CASSLDGLVGNEQFF. The gene calls are TRBV5-4 and TRBJ2-1; TRBD2 matches 7 bases. The CDR3 has 15 amino acids. Unmatched junction bases numbered 7, after V lost 0 bases and J lost 7 bases. Germline V gene data show CDR1 as SGHNT and CDR2 as YYREEE (reference sequence). The complete variable domain, with remaining parts taken from reference TRBV5-4 and TRBJ2-1, reads ETGVTQSPTHLIKTRGQQVTLRCSSQSGHNTVSWYQQALGQGPQFIFQYYREEENGRGNFPPRFSGLQFPNYSSELNVNALELDDSALYLCASSLDGLVGNEQFFGPGTRLTVL.

This clone turned up a few times. The chain couples TRBV6-1 to TRBJ1-5; TRBD1 agrees at 10 bases. This CDR3 is 15 amino acids long. Per the germline V gene, CDR1 is MNHNS and CDR2 is SASEGT. With 3 bases clipped from V and 4 bases from J, the junction kept 3 bases outside the gene matches. In DNA, the CDR3 is TGTGCCAGCAGTGACGGGACAGGGGCTAATCAGCCCCAGCATTTT. Its protein is CASSDGTGANQPQHF.

In this sample, this clone turned up once. This chain joins TRBV28 and TRBJ1-6, with 11 bases that match TRBD1. Germline V gene lookup returns CDR1 MDHEN and CDR2 SYDVKM. V lost 6 bases, J lost 9 bases, and 7 bases stayed unmatched. The CDR3 contains 15 residues. The CDR3 region has the DNA TGTGCCAGCAGGCAAGGGACAGGGGGAGGTTCACCCCTCCACTTT. Translated: CASRQGTGGGSPLHF.

The chain has TRBV7-9 and TRBJ2-2, with TRBD1 as a possible D gene (5 bases). Germline CDR1 and CDR2: SEHNR and FQNEAQ (reference sequence). V lost 0 bases to trimming and J lost 9 bases, with 23 bases between them. The CDR3 contains 18 residues. Written as DNA, the CDR3 is TGTGCCAGCAGCTTAGCGCCCCAGGACATTGTGAGCTACCGGGAGCTGTTTTTT. It specifies CASSLAPQDIVSYRELFF. Combining the CDR3 with reference TRBV7-9 and TRBJ2-2 gives the whole variable domain DTGVSQNPRHKITKRGQNVTFRCDPISEHNRLYWYRQTLGQGPEFLTYFQNEAQLEKSRLLSDRFSAERPKGSFSTLEIQRTEQGDSAMYLCASSLAPQDIVSYRELFFGEGSRLTVL.

The gene calls are TRBV19 and TRBJ2-1; 11 positions agree with TRBD2. V dropped 7 bases and J dropped 7; count of bases not matched to a gene: 6. Germline V gene sequence: CDR1 LNHDA, CDR2 SQIVND (reference sequence). This CDR3 contains 14 residues. The CDR3 DNA reads TGTGCCAGTATGACTAGCGGGATCTCAAATGAGCAGTTCTTC. Its protein product is CASMTSGISNEQFF.

The chain joins TRBV28 to TRBJ1-3; 9 bases match TRBD1. This CDR3 spans 17 amino acids. V lost 4 bases, J lost 3 bases, and 10 bases stayed unmatched. Per germline, CDR1 MDHEN and CDR2 SYDVKM. DNA for the CDR3: TGTGCCAGCAGTTATGAACTGGGACAGGGTATTGGAAACACCATATATTTT. The encoded protein is CASSYELGQGIGNTIYF. Together with reference TRBV28 and TRBJ1-3, the CDR3 gives the full variable domain: DVKVTQSSRYLVKRTGEKVFLECVQDMDHENMFWYRQDPGLGLRLIYFSYDVKMKEKGDIPEGYSVSREKKERFSLILESASTNQTSMYLCASSYELGQGIGNTIYFGEGSWLTVV.

The gene calls are TRBV6-5 and TRBJ2-1; 9 bases align to TRBD2. The CDR3 is 15 amino acids. The junction had 2 bases not matched to a gene; V was cut back by 0 bases and J by 5 bases. The germline gives CDR1 MNHEY, CDR2 SVGAGI. The CDR3 sequence is CASSYSLAGDNEQFF. CDR3 nucleotide sequence: TGTGCCAGCAGTTACTCGTTAGCGGGGGACAATGAGCAGTTCTTC.

The rearrangement joins TRBV27 to TRBJ1-6; TRBD1 aligns across 7 bases. This CDR3 has 15 amino acids. Unmatched junction bases numbered 10, after V lost 4 bases and J lost 10 bases. From germline, CDR1 is MNHEY and CDR2 SMNVEV (reference sequence). CDR3 coding DNA: TGTGCCAGCAGTTCCACAGGGGCGGTAAGATCACCCCTCCACTTT. This translates into CASSSTGAVRSPLHF.

This chain joins TRBV7-2 and TRBJ2-7; 9 bases match TRBD1. Germline V gene sequence: CDR1 SGHTA, CDR2 FQGNSA. The CDR3 has 14 amino acids. The V segment lost 6 bases and the J segment 5 bases; nucleotides outside the gene matches: 8. As DNA, the CDR3 is TGTGCCAGCAGAGAAGGGACAGGGAGGAACGAGCAGTACTTC. Protein sequence: CASREGTGRNEQYF.

This chain uses TRBV28 with TRBJ2-2; possible D gene TRBD1, 5 bases. This CDR3 is built from 14 residues. V was shortened by 3 bases and J by 4 bases, with 9 bases between the two germline ends. Looked up from germline, CDR1 is MDHEN and CDR2 is SYDVKM. The CDR3 region is CASSLGLATGELFF. Here the CDR3 DNA reads TGTGCCAGCAGTTTGGGGCTTGCCACCGGGGAGCTGTTTTTT.

CDR3 coding DNA: TGTGCCAGTAGTCCTCGAAGACAGGGGGCGATGTTTCGCAATCAGCCCCAGCATTTT. It is translated as CASSPRRQGAMFRNQPQHF. V gene TRBV19 combines with J gene TRBJ1-5, with 10 nucleotides matching TRBD1. Germline loops: CDR1 LNHDA, CDR2 SQIVND (reference sequence). This CDR3 comprises 19 residues. V shed 5 bases and J 2 bases; nucleotides not matched to a gene: 15.

V and J are TRBV29-1 and TRBJ2-7; TRBD1 agrees at 8 bases. The CDR3 spans 14 residues. Germline-derived CDR1 and CDR2 are SQVTM and ANQGSEA. V lost 1 base to trimming and J lost 4 bases; unmatched junction nucleotides: 6. The CDR3 loop reads CSVEGTGINYEQYF. Here the CDR3 DNA reads TGCAGCGTTGAAGGGACAGGGATAAATTACGAGCAGTACTTC.

J is TRBJ1-2 and V is TRBV30; weak D call: TRBD1 (5 bases). Trimming cost V 0 bases and J 8 bases, with 10 bases left between them. From germline, CDR1 is GTSNPN and CDR2 SVGIG (reference sequence). The CDR3 loop spans 12 amino acids. CDR3 residues: CAWSVLRGGYTF. The CDR3 DNA sequence: TGTGCCTGGAGTGTACTAAGGGGCGGCTACACCTTC.

The chain combines TRBV10-3 with TRBJ2-1; D gene unclear. CDR3 length: 14 amino acids. The germline CDR1 and CDR2 sequences are ENHRY and SYGVKD. V lost 4 bases to trimming and J lost 0 bases, with 7 bases between them. The CDR3 DNA reads as TGTGCCATCAGTGTCCAGGTCTCCTACAATGAGCAGTTCTTC. Translating gives CAISVQVSYNEQFF.

The rearrangement joins TRBV13 to TRBJ2-1; D possibly corresponds to TRBD1 (7 bases). The germline V gene has CDR1 PRHDT and CDR2 FYEKMQ (reference sequence). V gave up 5 bases and J gave up 2 bases, with 10 bases separating them. The CDR3 is 14 residues long. The CDR3 nucleotides are TGTGCCAGCAGCCCCAGGGGGGCCTACAATGAGCAGTTCTTC. It codes for CASSPRGAYNEQFF.

This sequence joins TRBV11-2 and TRBJ1-5; a weak D match, TRBD1 (6 bases). V gave up 3 bases and J gave up 11 bases, with 17 bases separating them. From germline, CDR1 is SGHAT and CDR2 FQNNGV. CDR3 length equals 14 residues. In DNA, the CDR3 is TGTGCCAGCAGCTTGGACAGCTCCACACGGACCCAGCATTTT. Translated, it gives CASSLDSSTRTQHF.

This clone appeared once. This chain uses TRBV7-2 with TRBJ2-1; 9 bases are shared with TRBD2. In germline, CDR1 is SGHTA, CDR2 FQGNSA. The length of the CDR3 is 17 residues. Trimming took 5 bases from V and 4 from J; bases not matched to a gene: 12. CDR3 nucleotide sequence: TGTGCCAGCAGCGACCGACGGGGACTAGCAGAATACAATGAGCAGTTCTTC. This translates into CASSDRRGLAEYNEQFF.

The chain employs TRBV6-5 and TRBJ2-7, with TRBD1 matching over 7 bases. V trimming: 2 bases; J trimming: 3 bases; junction bases outside the gene matches: 10. Germline V CDR1 and CDR2: MNHEY, SVGAGI. The CDR3 consists of 16 residues. For the CDR3, the DNA is TGTGCCAGCAGTTACGGTCTGGGGACAGCATACTACGAGCAGTACTTC. It yields the protein CASSYGLGTAYYEQYF.

The genes are TRBV9 and TRBJ2-1; 11 bases match TRBD1. The CDR3 sequence is 16 residues long. CDR1 is SGDLS and CDR2 is YYNGEE in the germline V gene. The V and J ends lost 4 bases and 7 bases, in that order; junction bases with no gene match: 10. The chain's CDR3 is CASSPEGQGGLNEQFF. In DNA, the CDR3 is TGTGCCAGCAGCCCTGAGGGACAGGGGGGTTTGAATGAGCAGTTCTTC.

This clone appeared once. The V call is TRBV5-1, the J call TRBJ2-1; the D gene is possibly TRBD1 (5 bases). The V gene lost 1 base and the J gene lost 3 bases, with 11 bases spanning the gap. The CDR3 runs to 15 residues. CDR1 and CDR2 from the germline V gene are SGHRS and YFSETQ. As DNA, the CDR3 is TGCGCCAGCAGCTTGCAGGTAGGGGTCTACAATGAGCAGTTCTTC. It is translated as CASSLQVGVYNEQFF.

The chain joins TRBV6-5 to TRBJ1-5; 7 positions match TRBD1. The trim removed 0 bases at V and 7 bases at J, leaving 3 bases unmatched. CDR1 and CDR2 (germline): MNHEY, SVGAGI. This CDR3 region has 14 residues. CDR3 DNA: TGTGCCAGCAGTTACTCCCCAGGGGGGCAGCCCCAGCATTTT. Residues: CASSYSPGGQPQHF.

V gene TRBV5-6 combines with J gene TRBJ2-7, with 10 bases identical to TRBD1. V lost 3 bases to trimming and J lost 3 bases; unmatched junction nucleotides: 3. The CDR3 has 14 residues. CDR1 and CDR2 (germline): SGHDT, YYEEEE. The CDR3: CASSYGTGDYEQYF. The DNA of the CDR3 is TGTGCCAGCAGCTACGGGACAGGGGACTACGAGCAGTACTTC.